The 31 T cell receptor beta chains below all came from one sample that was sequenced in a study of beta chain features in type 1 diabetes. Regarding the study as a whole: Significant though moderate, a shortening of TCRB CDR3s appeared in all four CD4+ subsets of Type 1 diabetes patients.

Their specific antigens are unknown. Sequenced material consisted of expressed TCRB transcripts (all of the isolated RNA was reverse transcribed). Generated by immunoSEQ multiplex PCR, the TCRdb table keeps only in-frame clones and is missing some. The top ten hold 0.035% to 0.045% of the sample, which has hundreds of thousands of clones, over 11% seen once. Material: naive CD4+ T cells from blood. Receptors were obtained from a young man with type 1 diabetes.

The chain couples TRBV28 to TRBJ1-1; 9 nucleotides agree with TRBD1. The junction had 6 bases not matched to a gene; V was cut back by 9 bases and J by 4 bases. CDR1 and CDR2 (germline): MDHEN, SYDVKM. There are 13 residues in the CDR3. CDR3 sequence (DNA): TGTGCCAGTCAGACAGGGGGTGGCACTGAAGCTTTCTTT. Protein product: CASQTGGGTEAFF.

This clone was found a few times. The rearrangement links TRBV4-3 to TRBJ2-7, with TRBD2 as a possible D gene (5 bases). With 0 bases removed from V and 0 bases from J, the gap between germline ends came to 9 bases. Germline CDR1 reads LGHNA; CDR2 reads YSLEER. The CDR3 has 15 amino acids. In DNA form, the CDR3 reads TGCGCCAGCAGCCAAGATTTCACTAGCTCCTACGAGCAGTACTTC. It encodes CASSQDFTSSYEQYF.

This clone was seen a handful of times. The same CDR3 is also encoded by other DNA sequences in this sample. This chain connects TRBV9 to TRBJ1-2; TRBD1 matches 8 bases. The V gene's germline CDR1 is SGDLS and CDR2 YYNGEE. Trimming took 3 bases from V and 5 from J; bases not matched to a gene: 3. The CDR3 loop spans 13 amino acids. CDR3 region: CASSARTGYGYTF. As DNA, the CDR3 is TGTGCCAGCAGCGCACGGACAGGGTATGGCTACACCTTC.

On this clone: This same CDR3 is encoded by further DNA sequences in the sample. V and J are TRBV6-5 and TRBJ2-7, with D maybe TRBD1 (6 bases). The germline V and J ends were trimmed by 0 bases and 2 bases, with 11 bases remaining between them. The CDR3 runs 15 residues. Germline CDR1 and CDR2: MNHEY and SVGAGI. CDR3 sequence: CASSYSGRGAYEQYF. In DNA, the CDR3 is TGTGCCAGCAGTTACTCGGGCAGGGGAGCCTACGAGCAGTACTTC.

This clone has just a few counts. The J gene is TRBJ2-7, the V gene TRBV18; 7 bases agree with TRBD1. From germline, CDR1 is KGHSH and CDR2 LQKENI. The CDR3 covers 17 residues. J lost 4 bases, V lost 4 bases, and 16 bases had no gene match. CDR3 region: CASSRYSPQGTGYEQYF. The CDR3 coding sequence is TGTGCCAGCTCACGATACTCCCCACAGGGGACCGGTTACGAGCAGTACTTC.

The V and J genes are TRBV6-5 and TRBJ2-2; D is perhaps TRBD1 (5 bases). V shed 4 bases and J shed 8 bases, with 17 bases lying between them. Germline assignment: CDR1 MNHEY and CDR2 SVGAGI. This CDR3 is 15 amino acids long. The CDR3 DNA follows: TGTGCCAGCAGTTTGCAGGGCCCGACGTCGGGGGAGCTGTTTTTT. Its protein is CASSLQGPTSGELFF.

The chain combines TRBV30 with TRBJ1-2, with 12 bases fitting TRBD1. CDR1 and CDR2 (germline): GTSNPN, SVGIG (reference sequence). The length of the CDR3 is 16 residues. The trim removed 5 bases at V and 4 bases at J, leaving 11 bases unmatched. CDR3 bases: TGTGCCTGGGAGCTAAAGCCGGGACAGGGGGCCTATGGCTACACCTTC. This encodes CAWELKPGQGAYGYTF.

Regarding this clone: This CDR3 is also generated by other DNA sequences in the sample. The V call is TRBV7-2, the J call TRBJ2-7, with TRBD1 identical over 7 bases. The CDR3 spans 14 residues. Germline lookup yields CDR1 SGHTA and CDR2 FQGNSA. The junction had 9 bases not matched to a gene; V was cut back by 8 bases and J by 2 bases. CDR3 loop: CASSSRQGTYEQYF. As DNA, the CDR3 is TGTGCCAGCTCGTCTCGACAGGGCACCTACGAGCAGTACTTC.

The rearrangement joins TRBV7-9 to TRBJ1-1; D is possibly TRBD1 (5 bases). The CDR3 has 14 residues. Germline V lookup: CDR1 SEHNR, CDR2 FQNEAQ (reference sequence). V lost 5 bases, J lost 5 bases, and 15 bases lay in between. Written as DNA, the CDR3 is TGTGCCAGCAGCATAGGGGACCTAAAGACTGAAGCTTTCTTT. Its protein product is CASSIGDLKTEAFF. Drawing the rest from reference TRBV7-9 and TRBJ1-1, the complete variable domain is DTGVSQNPRHKITKRGQNVTFRCDPISEHNRLYWYRQTLGQGPEFLTYFQNEAQLEKSRLLSDRFSAERPKGSFSTLEIQRTEQGDSAMYLCASSIGDLKTEAFFGQGTRLTVV.

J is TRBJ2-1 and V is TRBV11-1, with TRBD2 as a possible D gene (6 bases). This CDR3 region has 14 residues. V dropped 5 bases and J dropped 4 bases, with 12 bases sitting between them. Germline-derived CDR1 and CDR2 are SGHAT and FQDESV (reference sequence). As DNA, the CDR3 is TGTGCCAGCAGCCCCGGCGGGACGTACAATGAGCAGTTCTTC. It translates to CASSPGGTYNEQFF. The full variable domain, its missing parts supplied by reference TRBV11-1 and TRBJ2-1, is EAEVAQSPRYKITEKSQAVAFWCDPISGHATLYWYRQILGQGPELLVQFQDESVVDDSQLPKDRFSAERLKGVDSTLKIQPAELGDSAMYLCASSPGGTYNEQFFGPGTRLTVL.

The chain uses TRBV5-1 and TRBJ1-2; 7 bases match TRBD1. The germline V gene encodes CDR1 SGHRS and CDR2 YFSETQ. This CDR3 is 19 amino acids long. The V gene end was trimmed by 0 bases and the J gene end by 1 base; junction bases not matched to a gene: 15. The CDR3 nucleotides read TGCGCCAGCAGCTTGGTGGCCCTCTCGGGACAGCGATATAACTATGGCTACACCTTC. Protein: CASSLVALSGQRYNYGYTF.

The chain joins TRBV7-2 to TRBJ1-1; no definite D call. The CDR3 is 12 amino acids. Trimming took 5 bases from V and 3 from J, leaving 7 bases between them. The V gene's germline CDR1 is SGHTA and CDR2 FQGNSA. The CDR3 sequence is CASSRRDTEAFF. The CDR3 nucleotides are TGTGCCAGCAGCCGACGTGACACTGAAGCTTTCTTT.

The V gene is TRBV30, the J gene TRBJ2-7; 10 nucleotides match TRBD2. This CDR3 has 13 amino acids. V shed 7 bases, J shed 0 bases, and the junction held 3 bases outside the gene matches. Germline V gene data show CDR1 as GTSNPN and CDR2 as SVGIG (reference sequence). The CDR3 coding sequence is TGTGCCTCTTCTAGCGGGAGCTCCTACGAGCAGTACTTC. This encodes CASSSGSSYEQYF.

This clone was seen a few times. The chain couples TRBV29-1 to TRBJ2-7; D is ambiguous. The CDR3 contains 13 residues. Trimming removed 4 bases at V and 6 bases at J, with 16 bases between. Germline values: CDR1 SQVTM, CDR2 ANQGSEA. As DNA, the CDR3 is TGCAGCGTTGTGACCCGTCGAAAGGGCGAGCAGTACTTC. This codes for CSVVTRRKGEQYF.

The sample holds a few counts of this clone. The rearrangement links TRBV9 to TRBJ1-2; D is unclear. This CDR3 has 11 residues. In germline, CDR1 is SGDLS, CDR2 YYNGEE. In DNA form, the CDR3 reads TGTGCGTCGGTCGGTAACTATGGCTACACCTTC. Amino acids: CASVGNYGYTF.

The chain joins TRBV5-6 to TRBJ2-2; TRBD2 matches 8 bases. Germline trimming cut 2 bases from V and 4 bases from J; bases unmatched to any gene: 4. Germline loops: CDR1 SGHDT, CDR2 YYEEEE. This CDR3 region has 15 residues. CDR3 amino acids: CASSFSGRLTGELFF. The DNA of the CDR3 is TGTGCCAGCAGCTTCAGCGGGAGACTCACCGGGGAGCTGTTTTTT.

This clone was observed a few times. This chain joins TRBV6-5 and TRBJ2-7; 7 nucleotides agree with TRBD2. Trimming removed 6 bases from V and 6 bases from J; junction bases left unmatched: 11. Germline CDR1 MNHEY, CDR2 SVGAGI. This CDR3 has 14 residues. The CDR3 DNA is TGTGCCAGCAGCCAGGGACTAACTAAGCGCGAGCAGTACTTC. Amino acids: CASSQGLTKREQYF.

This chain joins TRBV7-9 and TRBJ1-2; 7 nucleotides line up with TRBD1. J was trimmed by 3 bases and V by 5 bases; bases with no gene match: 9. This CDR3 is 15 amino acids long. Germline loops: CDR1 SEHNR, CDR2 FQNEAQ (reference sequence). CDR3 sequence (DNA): TGTGCCAGCAGCACCCGACCCGGGACAGACTATGGCTACACCTTC. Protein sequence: CASSTRPGTDYGYTF.

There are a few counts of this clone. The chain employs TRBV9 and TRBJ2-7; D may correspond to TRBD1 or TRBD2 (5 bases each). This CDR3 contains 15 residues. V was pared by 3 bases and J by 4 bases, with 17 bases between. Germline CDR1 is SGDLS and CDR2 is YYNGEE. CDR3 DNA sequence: TGTGCCAGCAGCGGGGGATACGGGACGGCGTACGAGCAGTACTTC. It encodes CASSGGYGTAYEQYF.

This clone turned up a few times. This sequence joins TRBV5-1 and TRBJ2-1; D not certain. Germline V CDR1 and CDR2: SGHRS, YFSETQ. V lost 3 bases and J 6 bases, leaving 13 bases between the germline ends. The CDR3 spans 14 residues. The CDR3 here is CASSYRPGSNEQFF. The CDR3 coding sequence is TGCGCCAGCAGCTACCGCCCAGGTTCCAATGAGCAGTTCTTC.

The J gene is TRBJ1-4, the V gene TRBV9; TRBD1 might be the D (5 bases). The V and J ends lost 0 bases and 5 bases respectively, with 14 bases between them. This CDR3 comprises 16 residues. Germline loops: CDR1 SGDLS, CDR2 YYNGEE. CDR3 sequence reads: CASSVGPGQKNEKLFF. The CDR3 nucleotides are TGTGCCAGCAGCGTAGGTCCAGGGCAGAAGAATGAAAAACTGTTTTTT.

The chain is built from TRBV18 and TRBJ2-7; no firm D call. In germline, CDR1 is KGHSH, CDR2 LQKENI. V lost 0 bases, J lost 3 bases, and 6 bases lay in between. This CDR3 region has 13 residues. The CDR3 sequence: CASSPPADYEQYF. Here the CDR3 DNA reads TGTGCCAGCTCACCACCGGCAGACTACGAGCAGTACTTC.

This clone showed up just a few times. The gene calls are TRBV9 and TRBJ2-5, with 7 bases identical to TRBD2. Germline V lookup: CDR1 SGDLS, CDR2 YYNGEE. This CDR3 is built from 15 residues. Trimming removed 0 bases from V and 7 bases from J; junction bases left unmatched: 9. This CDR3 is CASSVDGRHLGTQYF. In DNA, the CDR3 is TGTGCCAGCAGCGTAGACGGGAGGCATTTGGGGACCCAGTACTTC.

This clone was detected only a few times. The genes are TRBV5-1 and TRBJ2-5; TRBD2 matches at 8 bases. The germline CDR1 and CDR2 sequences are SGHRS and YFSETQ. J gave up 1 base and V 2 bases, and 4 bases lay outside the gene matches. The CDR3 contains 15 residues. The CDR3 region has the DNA TGCGCCAGCAGCTTCAGCGGGAGTTTCCAAGAGACCCAGTACTTC. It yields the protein CASSFSGSFQETQYF. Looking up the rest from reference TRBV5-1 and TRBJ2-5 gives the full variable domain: KAGVTQTPRYLIKTRGQQVTLSCSPISGHRSVSWYQQTPGQGLQFLFEYFSETQRNKGNFPGRFSGRQFSNSRSEMNVSTLELGDSALYLCASSFSGSFQETQYFGPGTRLLVL.

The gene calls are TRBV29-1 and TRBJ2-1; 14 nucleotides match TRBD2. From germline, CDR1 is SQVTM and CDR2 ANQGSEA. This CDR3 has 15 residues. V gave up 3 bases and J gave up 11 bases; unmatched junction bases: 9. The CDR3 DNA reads TGCAGCGTTGATGACCCGACTAGCGGGGGGGCTAAGCAGTTCTTC. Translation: CSVDDPTSGGAKQFF.

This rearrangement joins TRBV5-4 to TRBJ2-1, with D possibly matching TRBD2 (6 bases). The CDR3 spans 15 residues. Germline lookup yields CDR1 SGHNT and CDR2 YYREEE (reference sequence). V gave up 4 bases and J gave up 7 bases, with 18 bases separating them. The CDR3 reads CASSRSSGTGNEQFF. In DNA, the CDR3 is TGTGCCAGCAGCCGATCGAGTGGGACTGGGAATGAGCAGTTCTTC.

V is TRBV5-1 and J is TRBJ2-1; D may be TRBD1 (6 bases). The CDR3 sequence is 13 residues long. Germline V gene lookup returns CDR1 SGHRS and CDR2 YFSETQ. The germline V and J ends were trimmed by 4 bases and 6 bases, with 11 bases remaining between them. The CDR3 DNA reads TGCGCCAGCAGCCACGGACAGTTCAATGAGCAGTTCTTC. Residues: CASSHGQFNEQFF.

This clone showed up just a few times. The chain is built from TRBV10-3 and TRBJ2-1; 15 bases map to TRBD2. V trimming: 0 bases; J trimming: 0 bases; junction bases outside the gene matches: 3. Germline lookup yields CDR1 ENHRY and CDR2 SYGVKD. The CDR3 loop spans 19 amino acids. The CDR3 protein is CAISESVGLAGGSYNEQFF. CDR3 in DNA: TGTGCCATCAGTGAGTCCGTGGGACTAGCGGGGGGCTCCTACAATGAGCAGTTCTTC.

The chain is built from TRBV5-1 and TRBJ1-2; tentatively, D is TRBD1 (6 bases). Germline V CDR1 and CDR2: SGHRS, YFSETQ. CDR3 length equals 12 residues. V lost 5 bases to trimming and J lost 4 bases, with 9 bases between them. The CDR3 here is CASRQGLYGYTF. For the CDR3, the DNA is TGCGCCAGCAGACAGGGCCTCTATGGCTACACCTTC.

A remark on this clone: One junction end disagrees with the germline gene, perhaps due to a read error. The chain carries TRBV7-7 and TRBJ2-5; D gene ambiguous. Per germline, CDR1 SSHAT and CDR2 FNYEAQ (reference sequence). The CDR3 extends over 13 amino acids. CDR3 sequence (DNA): TGTGCTAGCAGCTTAGCATCCGGAGAGACCCAGTACTTC. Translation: CASSLASGETQYF.

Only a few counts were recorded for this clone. DNA of the CDR3: TGTGCCAGCCTCGCCGGGGGAGGCTACGAGCAGTACTTC. It translates to CASLAGGGYEQYF. The rearrangement joins TRBV28 to TRBJ2-7, with TRBD2 as a possible D gene (6 bases). Trimming removed 8 bases at V and 3 bases at J, with 14 bases between. CDR3 length: 13 amino acids. Germline loops: CDR1 MDHEN, CDR2 SYDVKM.